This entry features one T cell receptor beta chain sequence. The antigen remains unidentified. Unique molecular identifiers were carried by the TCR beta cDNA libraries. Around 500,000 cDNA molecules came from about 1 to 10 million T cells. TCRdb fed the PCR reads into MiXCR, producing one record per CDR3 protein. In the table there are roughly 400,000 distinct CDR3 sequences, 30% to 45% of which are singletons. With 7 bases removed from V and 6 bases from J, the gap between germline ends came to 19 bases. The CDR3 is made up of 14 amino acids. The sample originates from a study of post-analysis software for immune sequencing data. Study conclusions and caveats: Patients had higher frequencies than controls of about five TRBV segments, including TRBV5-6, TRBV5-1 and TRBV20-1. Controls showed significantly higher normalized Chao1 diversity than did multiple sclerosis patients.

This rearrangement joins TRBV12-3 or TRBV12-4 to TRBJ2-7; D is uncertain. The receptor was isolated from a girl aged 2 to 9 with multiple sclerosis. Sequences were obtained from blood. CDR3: CASTPRFSRGEQYF. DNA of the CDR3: TGTGCCAGCACCCCTCGTTTTAGCCGCGGCGAGCAGTACTTC.